These 6 T cell receptor beta chains were all obtained from the same sample, sequenced in a study of CD8 T cells in Susac syndrome (dated by TCRdb to about 2019). Libraries came from the immunoSEQ multiplex PCR assay. RNA was extracted using the RNeasy kit, and about 0.5 to 1 ug of the RNA was reverse transcribed with random hexamers. TCRdb passed the public sequencing reads through fastp at Q25 and MiXCR, retaining productive beta sequences. Every CDR3 protein is listed once, alongside the most common genes and DNA of its rows. This sample comprises some 120,000 distinct CDR3 sequences, under 95% of them detected only once. Around 0.22% of the sample goes to the ten largest clones. Sample: CD8+ T cells from PBMCs. Receptors were obtained from a human donor with multiple sclerosis.

The chain employs TRBV4-1 and TRBJ2-7, with TRBD1 matching 9 bases. Losses at the gene ends were 3 bases for V and 6 bases for J; bases not matched to a gene: 12. CDR3 size: 16 residues. Per the germline V gene, CDR1 is MGHRA and CDR2 is YSYEKL. CDR3 region: CASSHDPGTGYGEQYF. In DNA, the CDR3 is TGCGCCAGCAGCCATGACCCAGGGACAGGGTACGGCGAGCAGTACTTC.

The chain carries TRBV27 and TRBJ2-7; a weak D match, TRBD1 (6 bases). V lost 3 bases to trimming and J lost 2 bases, with 11 bases between them. The germline CDR1 and CDR2 sequences are MNHEY and SMNVEV (reference sequence). The CDR3 extends over 14 amino acids. CDR3 in DNA: TGTGCCAGCAGTTTGGGGACACACCCCTACGAGCAGTACTTC. Its protein product is CASSLGTHPYEQYF.

The V gene is TRBV3-1, the J gene TRBJ1-3; D is undetermined. V shed 8 bases and J shed 1 base, with 12 bases lying between them. CDR1 and CDR2 (germline): LGHDT, YNNKEL (reference sequence). The CDR3 loop spans 14 amino acids. CDR3 sequence reads: CASGPTPSGNTIYF. The CDR3 region has the DNA TGTGCCAGCGGCCCGACCCCTTCTGGAAACACCATATATTTT.

The chain links TRBV29-1 to TRBJ1-2; TRBD1 might be the D (6 bases). The CDR3 totals 12 residues. V lost 6 bases to trimming and J lost 4 bases, with 12 bases between them. Germline values: CDR1 SQVTM, CDR2 ANQGSEA. The CDR3 loop reads CSVQAGAYGYTF. The DNA of the CDR3 is TGCAGCGTCCAAGCGGGGGCCTATGGCTACACCTTC.

The chain has TRBV20-1 and TRBJ2-7; TRBD2 might be the D (5 bases). The CDR3 covers 11 residues. Trimming took 3 bases from V and 6 from J, leaving 9 bases between them. The germline V gene has CDR1 DFQATT and CDR2 SNEGSKA (reference sequence). CDR3 nucleotide sequence: TGCAGTGCTAGGGCCCTAGCCGAGCAGTACTTC. Amino acid sequence: CSARALAEQYF.

This clonotype was recorded a few times. The chain couples TRBV7-9 to TRBJ2-7; D remains unclear. V was cut by 6 bases and J by 2 bases, with 14 bases left in between. The germline gives CDR1 SEHNR, CDR2 FQNEAQ (reference sequence). This CDR3 comprises 14 residues. The CDR3 sequence is CASSFPGSAYEQYF. In nucleotides, the CDR3 is TGTGCCAGCAGTTTCCCCGGGTCCGCCTACGAGCAGTACTTC.